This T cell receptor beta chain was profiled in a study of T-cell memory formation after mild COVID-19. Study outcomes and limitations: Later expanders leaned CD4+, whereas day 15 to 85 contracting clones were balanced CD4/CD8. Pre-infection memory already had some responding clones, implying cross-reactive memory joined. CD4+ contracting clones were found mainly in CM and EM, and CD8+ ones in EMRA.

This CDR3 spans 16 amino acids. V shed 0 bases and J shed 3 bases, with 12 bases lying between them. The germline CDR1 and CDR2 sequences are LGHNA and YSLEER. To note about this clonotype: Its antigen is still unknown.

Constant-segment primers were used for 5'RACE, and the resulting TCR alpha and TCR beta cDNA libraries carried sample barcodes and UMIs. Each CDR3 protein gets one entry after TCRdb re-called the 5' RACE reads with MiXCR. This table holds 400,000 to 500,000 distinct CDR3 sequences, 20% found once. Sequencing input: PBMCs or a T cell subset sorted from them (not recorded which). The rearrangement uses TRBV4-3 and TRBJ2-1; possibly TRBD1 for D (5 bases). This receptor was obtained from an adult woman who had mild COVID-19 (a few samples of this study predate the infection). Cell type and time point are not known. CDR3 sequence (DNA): TGCGCCAGCAGCCAAGATCGGACACCTCTCTACAATGAGCAGTTCTTC. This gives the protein CASSQDRTPLYNEQFF.